This TCR beta chain was obtained from a study of glioma-infiltrating T cells. Background on the study: Before surgery, glioma patients received dexamethasone for at most six days.

Study-wide findings and caveats: Non-neoplastic patients had below-expected tissue-blood divergence, while all gliomas exceeded expectation. CDR3 overlap between tissue and blood was very small. Shared blood CDR3 signature motifs marked patients with low tissue-blood divergence.

Using RNA template, CDR3s of TCR alpha and beta were amplified with iRepertoire arm-PCR. In TCRdb, the multiplex PCR reads were re-called with MiXCR into one record per CDR3 protein. The table records 300,000 to 400,000 distinct CDR3 sequences, 35% to 45% of them present only once. Notes on this clonotype: Its antigen remains unidentified. A much larger clonotype is one base distant, so this may be a read error.

With 1 base removed from V and 6 bases from J, the gap between germline ends came to 10 bases. This CDR3 region has 14 residues. Germline V gene data show CDR1 as LGHNA and CDR2 as YNFKEQ. The rearrangement links TRBV4-2 to TRBJ2-1; D possibly uses TRBD1 or TRBD2 (5 bases each). The TCR was taken from a human donor with low-grade glioma or glioblastoma, undergoing nonglioma brain surgery, or in good health (not recorded which). Sequencing input: glioma tissue, nonneoplastic brain tissue, or PBMCs (not recorded which). DNA of the CDR3: TGTGCCAGCAGCCAAGGAGGGGTGGGCAATGAGCAGTTCTTC. Protein: CASSQGGVGNEQFF.